Here is one TCR beta chain with its context. Its antigen is not identified. Compared with germline, one end of the junction differs, possibly owing to a read error. Produced via immunoSEQ multiplex PCR; TCRdb's table is partial and in-frame only. The repertoire holds roughly 80,000 clones, with 85% to 95% as singletons. The CDR3 contains 14 residues. Germline-derived CDR1 and CDR2 are KGHSH and LQKENI. This sample stems from a study of T cell responses to AZD1222 COVID-19 vaccine. Study observations and caveats: Donors in the cohort were predominantly white British and more often female, and clonal diversity was possibly underestimated. Among vaccine-associated CD4 TCRs, coverage spanned spike, with dominance at 160-218 and 743-854.

This chain connects TRBV18 to TRBJ1-5; possibly TRBD1 for D (5 bases). This clonotype was sampled from an adult who received the AZD1222 COVID-19 vaccine. Sequencing was performed on peripheral blood, taken 28 days after the second AZD1222 dose. CDR3 sequence: CASSPQVSNQPQHF. CDR3 coding DNA: TGTGCCAGCTCCCCACAGGTGAGCAATCAGCCCCAGCATTTT.